One and the same sample provided the 4 T cell receptor beta chains below, sequenced in a study of identical twins. Using its own MiXCR run on the 5' RACE reads, TCRdb lists one record per CDR3 protein. The sample has 450,000 or so distinct CDR3 sequences, 13% to 15% seen once. These data were also reused for a study on yellow fever vaccine responses in identical twins.

The sequenced sample consisted of CD4+ T cells sorted from blood. Every receptor here comes from a young woman in good health.

In this sample, this clonotype turned up a few times. The chain has TRBV28 and TRBJ2-3; 10 bases agree with TRBD1. The CDR3 extends over 16 amino acids. Germline CDR1 reads MDHEN; CDR2 reads SYDVKM. J lost 3 bases, V lost 6 bases, and 9 bases had no gene match. CDR3 protein: CASSPRTGGFTDTQYF. As DNA, the CDR3 is TGTGCCAGCAGCCCACGGACAGGGGGGTTTACAGATACGCAGTATTTT.

CDR3 amino acids: CASSPWTVAYEQYF. In nucleotides, the CDR3 is TGTGCCAGCAGCCCTTGGACAGTTGCCTACGAGCAGTACTTC. This chain uses TRBV7-6 with TRBJ2-7, with a possible D match to TRBD1 (6 bases). This CDR3 comprises 14 residues. Trimming took 5 bases from V and 2 from J, leaving 13 bases between them. Germline values: CDR1 SGHVS, CDR2 FNYEAQ.

The V gene is TRBV12-3 or TRBV12-4, the J gene TRBJ2-7; D is possibly TRBD1 (6 bases). The CDR3 has 14 residues. V gave up 4 bases and J gave up 7 bases, with 17 bases separating them. The DNA of the CDR3 is TGTGCCAGCAGTTCTTCCGGACAGCTAGTGGAGCAGTACTTC. Its translation: CASSSSGQLVEQYF.

This clonotype was seen only a few times. The chain is built from TRBV28 and TRBJ2-3; 7 positions agree with TRBD1. From germline, CDR1 is MDHEN and CDR2 SYDVKM. This CDR3 has 12 amino acids. The ends lost 6 bases at V and 11 bases at J; junction bases unmatched: 8. The CDR3 loop reads CASSRTGELQYF. In DNA, the CDR3 is TGTGCCAGCAGCCGAACAGGGGAGCTGCAGTATTTT.